Given below is one T cell receptor beta chain in context. The CDR3 goes on 3 residues after the read ends, and that part is filled in from the germline J gene. Thawed PBMCs were FACS-sorted into unstimulated CD4+CD25+CD127- regulatory T cells, CD4+CD25- non-regulatory cells, CD4 and CD8 cells. The data are from a study of Tregs in tolerant kidney transplant recipients. Study summary: The nonmyeloablative bone marrow transplants came from related graft donors, with transient mixed chimerism.

With V trimmed by 5 bases and J by 9 bases, 5 bases remained unmatched. The V gene's germline CDR1 is SGHAT and CDR2 FQNNGV. This CDR3 is built from 14 residues. Generated by immunoSEQ multiplex PCR, the TCRdb table keeps only in-frame clones and is missing some. The table gives over 25,000 clones; the top ten clones make up 6.5% to 8% of it. This specimen consisted of CD8+ T cells from blood, obtained before the transplant. The sequence derives from a human donor who received a combined kidney and bone marrow transplant. V is TRBV11-2 and J is TRBJ1-6; 9 bases line up with TRBD1. CDR3 loop: CASSLRDRASPLHF. The part of the CDR3 DNA that was read is TGTGCCAGCAGCCTCCGGGACAGGGCTTCACCC.